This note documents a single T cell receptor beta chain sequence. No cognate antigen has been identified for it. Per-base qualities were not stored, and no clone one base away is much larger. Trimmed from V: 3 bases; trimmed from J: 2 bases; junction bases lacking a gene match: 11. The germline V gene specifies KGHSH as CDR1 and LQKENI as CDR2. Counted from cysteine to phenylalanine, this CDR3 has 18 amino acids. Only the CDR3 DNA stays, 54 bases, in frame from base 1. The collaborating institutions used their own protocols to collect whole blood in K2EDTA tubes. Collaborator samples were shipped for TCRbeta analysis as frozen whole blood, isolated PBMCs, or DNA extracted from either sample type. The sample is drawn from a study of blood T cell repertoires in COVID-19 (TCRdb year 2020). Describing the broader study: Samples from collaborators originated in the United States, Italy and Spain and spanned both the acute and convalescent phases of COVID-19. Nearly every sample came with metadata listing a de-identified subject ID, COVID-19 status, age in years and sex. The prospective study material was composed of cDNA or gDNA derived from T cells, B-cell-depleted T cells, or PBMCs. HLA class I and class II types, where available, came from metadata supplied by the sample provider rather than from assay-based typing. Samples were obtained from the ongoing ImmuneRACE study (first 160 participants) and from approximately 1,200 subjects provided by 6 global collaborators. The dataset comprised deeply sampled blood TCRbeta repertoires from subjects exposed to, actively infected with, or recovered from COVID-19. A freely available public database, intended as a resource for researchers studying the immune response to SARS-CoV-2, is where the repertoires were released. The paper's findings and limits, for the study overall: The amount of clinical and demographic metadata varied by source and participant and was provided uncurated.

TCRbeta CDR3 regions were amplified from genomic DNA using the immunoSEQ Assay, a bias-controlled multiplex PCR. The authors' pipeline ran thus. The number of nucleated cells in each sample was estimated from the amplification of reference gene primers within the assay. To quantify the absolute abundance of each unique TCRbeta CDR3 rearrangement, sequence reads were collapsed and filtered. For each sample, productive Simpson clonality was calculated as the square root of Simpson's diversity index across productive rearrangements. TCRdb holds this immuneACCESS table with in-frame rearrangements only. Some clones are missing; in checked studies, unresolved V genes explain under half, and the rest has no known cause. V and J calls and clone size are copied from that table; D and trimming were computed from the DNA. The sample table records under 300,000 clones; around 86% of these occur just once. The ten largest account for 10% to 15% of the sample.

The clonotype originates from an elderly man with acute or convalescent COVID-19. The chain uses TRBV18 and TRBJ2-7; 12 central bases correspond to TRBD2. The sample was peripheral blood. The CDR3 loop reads CASSPFGLAGSGTYEQYF. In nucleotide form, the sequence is TGTGCCAGCTCACCCTTTGGACTAGCGGGGTCAGGGACCTACGAGCAGTACTTC.